A single sample is the source of the 11 T cell receptor beta chains below, sequenced in a study of identifying expanded T cells in peripheral blood. This table comes from immunoSEQ multiplex PCR, and its TCRdb copy is limited to in-frame clones, with some not included. The sample records approximately 110,000 clones, 88% being singletons. The sequencing input was blood. The receptor source for this set is a person between 18 and 70 years old in good health.

The rearrangement uses TRBV7-9 and TRBJ2-2; no clear D gene. CDR3 length equals 13 residues. The germline V gene has CDR1 SEHNR and CDR2 FQNEAQ (reference sequence). Trimming shortened V by 3 bases and J by 5 bases, and 7 bases separated the two germline ends. In DNA, the CDR3 is TGTGCCAGCAGCTTGTGGGCTACCGGGGAGCTGTTTTTT. Protein: CASSLWATGELFF. Full variable domain (remainder filled in from reference TRBV7-9 and TRBJ2-2): DTGVSQNPRHKITKRGQNVTFRCDPISEHNRLYWYRQTLGQGPEFLTYFQNEAQLEKSRLLSDRFSAERPKGSFSTLEIQRTEQGDSAMYLCASSLWATGELFFGEGSRLTVL.

The CDR3 DNA sequence: TGTGCCAGCAGCCCACGGACTAGCGGGAGCGAAGAGACCCAGTACTTC. Its protein product is CASSPRTSGSEETQYF. The V call is TRBV11-2, the J call TRBJ2-5; TRBD2 matches at 13 bases. Trimming cost V 5 bases and J 3 bases; bases outside gene matches: 6. This CDR3 spans 16 amino acids. CDR1 is SGHAT, CDR2 FQNNGV, per germline.

V is TRBV6-5 and J is TRBJ1-2; tentative D call: TRBD1 (6 bases). Trimming cost V 2 bases and J 6 bases, with 13 bases left between them. The CDR3 loop spans 14 amino acids. From germline, CDR1 is MNHEY and CDR2 SVGAGI. In DNA, the CDR3 is TGTGCCAGCAGTTACAGGGGGGACTATGATGGCTACACCTTC. Its translation: CASSYRGDYDGYTF.

The CDR3 spells CSAPRGNIQYF. The CDR3 DNA reads TGCAGTGCTCCCAGGGGAAACATTCAGTACTTC. The chain joins TRBV20-1 to TRBJ2-4, with D possibly being TRBD1 (6 bases). Germline V gene lookup returns CDR1 DFQATT and CDR2 SNEGSKA (reference sequence). The CDR3 is 11 amino acids. V lost 5 bases and J lost 6, with 8 bases in between.

DNA of the CDR3: TGTGCCAGCAGCTTAGGTGGACAAAGCTCCTATAATTCACCCCTCCACTTT. Its translation is CASSLGGQSSYNSPLHF. The V and J genes are TRBV11-2 and TRBJ1-6; D perhaps matches TRBD1 (5 bases). V gave up 1 base and J gave up 0 bases, with 10 bases separating them. The CDR3 extends over 17 amino acids. Germline CDR1 and CDR2: SGHAT and FQNNGV. The variable domain in full, completed from reference TRBV11-2 and TRBJ1-6, reads EAGVAQSPRYKIIEKRQSVAFWCNPISGHATLYWYQQILGQGPKLLIQFQNNGVVDDSQLPKDRFSAERLKGVDSTLKIQPAKLEDSAVYLCASSLGGQSSYNSPLHFGNGTRLTVT.

The CDR3 sequence: CASSPHGGAAETQYF. As DNA, the CDR3 is TGTGCCAGCAGCCCCCACGGGGGGGCCGCGGAGACCCAGTACTTC. This chain uses TRBV7-9 with TRBJ2-5, with 8 nucleotides matching TRBD2. V was clipped by 5 bases and J by 5 bases; unmatched bases: 10. Per germline, CDR1 SEHNR and CDR2 FQNEAQ (reference sequence). CDR3 length: 15 amino acids.

This clone was picked up one time. The V gene is TRBV18, the J gene TRBJ1-3, with a tentative D call TRBD1 (5 bases). Trimming left V 3 bases short and J 3 bases short, with 12 bases between. This CDR3 comprises 15 residues. Germline loops: CDR1 KGHSH, CDR2 LQKENI. This chain's CDR3 is CASSPMDMSGNTIYF. The CDR3, as DNA: TGTGCCAGCTCACCGATGGACATGAGTGGAAACACCATATATTTT.

V gene TRBV10-1 combines with J gene TRBJ2-1; 8 positions agree with TRBD1. Trimming at V came to 6 bases and at J to 7 bases, leaving 8 bases not matched to a gene. Germline V gene sequence: CDR1 WNHNN, CDR2 SYGVQD (reference sequence). CDR3 length: 14 residues. CDR3 nucleotides: TGCGCCAGCAGCCCCGGGACAGGAGGAAATGAGCAGTTCTTC. Its translation: CASSPGTGGNEQFF.

The chain joins TRBV9 to TRBJ2-7; D perhaps matches TRBD2 (6 bases). V shed 0 bases and J shed 6 bases, with 10 bases lying between them. The CDR3 consists of 13 residues. CDR1 and CDR2 (germline): SGDLS, YYNGEE. The CDR3, as DNA: TGTGCCAGCAGCGTAGACTGGGAGGCCGAGCAGTACTTC. It codes for CASSVDWEAEQYF.

This clone is classed as medium-sized. The chain is built from TRBV30 and TRBJ1-2; a weak D match, TRBD1 (6 bases). This CDR3 comprises 13 residues. V lost 4 bases and J 5 bases, leaving 14 bases between the germline ends. From germline, CDR1 is GTSNPN and CDR2 SVGIG (reference sequence). The CDR3 loop is CAWNRAVGYGYTF. For the CDR3, the DNA is TGTGCCTGGAACAGGGCCGTCGGGTATGGCTACACCTTC.

The rearrangement links TRBV10-3 to TRBJ2-7; D unclear. From germline, CDR1 is ENHRY and CDR2 SYGVKD. This CDR3 is 12 amino acids long. Between the trimmed V and J ends, which lost 4 bases and 4 bases, there was a span of 8 bases. DNA of the CDR3: TGTGCCATCAGTGGTCTGGGTTACGAGCAGTACTTC. Protein product: CAISGLGYEQYF.